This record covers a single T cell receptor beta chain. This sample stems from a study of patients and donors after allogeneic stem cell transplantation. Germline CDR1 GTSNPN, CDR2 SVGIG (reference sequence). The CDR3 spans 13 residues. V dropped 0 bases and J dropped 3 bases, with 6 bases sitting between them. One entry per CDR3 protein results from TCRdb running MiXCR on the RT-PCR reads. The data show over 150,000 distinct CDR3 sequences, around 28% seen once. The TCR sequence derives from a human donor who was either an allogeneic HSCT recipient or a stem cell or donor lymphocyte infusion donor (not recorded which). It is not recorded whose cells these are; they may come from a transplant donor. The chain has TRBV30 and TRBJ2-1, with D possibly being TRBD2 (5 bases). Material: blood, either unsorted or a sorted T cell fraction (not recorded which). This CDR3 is CAWSVGDYNEQFF. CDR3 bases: TGTGCCTGGAGTGTGGGAGACTACAATGAGCAGTTCTTC.